The 14 T cell receptor beta chains in this list originate from one sample, sequenced in a study of blood T cell repertoires in COVID-19. Data came from immunoSEQ multiplex PCR; TCRdb stores just in-frame clones and leaves some out. The sample has about 160,000 clones; 81% are singletons. Sequenced input: peripheral blood. These receptors were collected from a man between 60 and 75 years old with active or convalescent COVID-19.

The chain carries TRBV3-1 (or the pseudogene TRBV3-2) and TRBJ1-4; D perhaps matches TRBD1 (6 bases). This CDR3 has 16 amino acids. Trimming shortened V by 3 bases and J by 6 bases, and 17 bases separated the two germline ends. The germline V gene has CDR1 LGHDT and CDR2 YNNKEL (reference sequence). CDR3 region: CASSHFRGGLDEKLFF. The CDR3 DNA reads as TGTGCCAGCAGCCATTTCAGAGGGGGTTTGGATGAAAAACTGTTTTTT.

The chain is built from TRBV7-2 and TRBJ2-5, with a weak D call TRBD1 (5 bases). The germline CDR1 and CDR2 sequences are SGHTA and FQGNSA. The CDR3 runs to 15 residues. V was trimmed by 5 bases and J by 5 bases, leaving 18 bases between them. CDR3 amino acids: CASSPRALSRETQYF. The CDR3 nucleotides read TGTGCCAGCAGCCCCAGGGCCCTATCACGGGAGACCCAGTACTTC.

The V and J genes are TRBV5-4 and TRBJ1-3, with D perhaps matching TRBD1 (5 bases). Germline V gene lookup returns CDR1 SGHNT and CDR2 YYREEE (reference sequence). This CDR3 has 17 amino acids. Trimming removed 0 bases from V and 1 base from J, with 14 bases in between. The CDR3 loop reads CASSLAGGGWSGNTIYF. The CDR3, as DNA: TGTGCCAGCAGCTTGGCCGGGGGGGGTTGGTCTGGAAACACCATATATTTT.

The chain has TRBV14 and TRBJ2-5, with 7 positions matching TRBD2. Germline V gene data show CDR1 as SGHDN and CDR2 as FVKESK. This CDR3 has 14 residues. With 4 bases clipped from V and 6 bases from J, the junction kept 8 bases outside the gene matches. Here the CDR3 DNA reads TGTGCCAGCAGCCCGCCTGGGAGGGGCAAGACCCAGTACTTC. Its translation is CASSPPGRGKTQYF.

This clone appeared once. This rearrangement joins TRBV12-3 or TRBV12-4 to TRBJ1-5, with 9 positions matching TRBD1. The trim removed 6 bases at V and 7 bases at J, leaving 1 base unmatched. CDR3 length: 12 residues. CDR3 loop: CASRGTGQPQHF. CDR3 DNA sequence: TGTGCCAGCAGGGGGACAGGGCAGCCCCAGCATTTT.

This chain uses TRBV5-4 with TRBJ2-2; D gene uncertain. CDR3 length: 16 residues. V lost 0 bases, J lost 1 base, and 10 bases lay in between. Germline CDR1 and CDR2: SGHNT and YYREEE (reference sequence). The CDR3 protein is CASSLVVAGNTGELFF. The CDR3, as DNA: TGTGCCAGCAGCTTGGTGGTGGCAGGGAACACCGGGGAGCTGTTTTTT.

This chain links TRBV3-1 (or the pseudogene TRBV3-2) with TRBJ2-3, with D tentatively TRBD2 (6 bases). Trimming removed 1 base from V and 4 bases from J, with 9 bases in between. The CDR3 consists of 14 residues. Germline lookup yields CDR1 LGHDT and CDR2 YNNKEL (reference sequence). In nucleotides, the CDR3 is TGTGCCAGCAGCCAAGCCGCGGGGTCAGATACGCAGTATTTT. Protein product: CASSQAAGSDTQYF.

Notes on this clone: Other DNA sequences in this specimen translate into the identical CDR3. The DNA for the CDR3 is TGTGCCAGCAGCCAAGACCTCTACGAGCAGTACTTC. Its translation is CASSQDLYEQYF. The rearrangement joins TRBV3-1 (or the pseudogene TRBV3-2) to TRBJ2-7; D not certain. Germline CDR1 and CDR2: LGHDT and YNNKEL (reference sequence). V lost 0 bases and J 3 bases, leaving 3 bases between the germline ends. This CDR3 comprises 12 residues.

This chain joins TRBV2 and TRBJ2-7, with 10 bases aligning to TRBD2. Germline V gives CDR1 SNHLY, CDR2 FYNNEI. This CDR3 comprises 15 residues. With 3 bases clipped from V and 6 bases from J, the junction kept 8 bases outside the gene matches. CDR3 bases: TGTGCCAGCAGTGACGCAAGCGGGAGGGGCGGCGAGCAGTACTTC. Residues: CASSDASGRGGEQYF.

The chain carries TRBV29-1 and TRBJ2-7; TRBD1 aligns across 8 bases. V shed 7 bases and J 1 base; nucleotides not matched to a gene: 6. This CDR3 is built from 13 residues. The germline V gene has CDR1 SQVTM and CDR2 ANQGSEA. CDR3 amino acids: CSAGQGYSYEQYF. The CDR3 bases are TGCAGCGCTGGACAGGGATATTCCTACGAGCAGTACTTC.

This chain connects TRBV10-3 to TRBJ2-7; 11 bases align to TRBD2. Trimming took 10 bases from V and 5 from J; bases not matched to a gene: 7. Per the germline V gene, CDR1 is ENHRY and CDR2 is SYGVKD. The CDR3 is 13 residues long. The CDR3 DNA reads TGTGCCACCCGACTAGCGGGGCCCGACGAGCAGTACTTC. Translation: CATRLAGPDEQYF.

This sequence joins TRBV19 and TRBJ2-3; D gene uncertain. V lost 3 bases to trimming and J lost 0 bases, with 7 bases between them. CDR1 and CDR2 from the germline V gene are LNHDA and SQIVND (reference sequence). This CDR3 has 14 residues. CDR3 DNA sequence: TGTGCCAGTAGTATTACCGGGAGCACAGATACGCAGTATTTT. Amino acid sequence: CASSITGSTDTQYF. Filled out from reference TRBV19 and TRBJ2-3, the complete variable domain reads DGGITQSPKYLFRKEGQNVTLSCEQNLNHDAMYWYRQDPGQGLRLIYYSQIVNDFQKGDIAEGYSVSREKKESFPLTVTSAQKNPTAFYLCASSITGSTDTQYFGPGTRLTVL.

This clone was observed a few times. V is TRBV15 and J is TRBJ1-1; TRBD1 aligns across 9 bases. The trim removed 5 bases at V and 1 base at J, leaving 2 bases unmatched. CDR1 and CDR2 (germline): LNHNV, YYDKDF (reference sequence). The CDR3 extends over 14 amino acids. The CDR3 DNA reads as TGTGCCACCAGCTGGGGACAGGGGAACACTGAAGCTTTCTTT. It is translated as CATSWGQGNTEAFF. Full variable domain (remainder filled in from reference TRBV15 and TRBJ1-1): DAMVIQNPRYQVTQFGKPVTLSCSQTLNHNVMYWYQQKSSQAPKLLFHYYDKDFNNEADTPDNFQSRRPNTSFCFLDIRSPGLGDTAMYLCATSWGQGNTEAFFGQGTRLTVV.

V and J are TRBV28 and TRBJ2-7; no firm D call. V lost 9 bases and J lost 0, with 18 bases in between. The CDR3 covers 15 residues. CDR1 is MDHEN and CDR2 is SYDVKM in the germline V gene. As DNA, the CDR3 is TGTGCCAGTACTCGTCCTGCGCTTAGCTCCTACGAGCAGTACTTC. This codes for CASTRPALSSYEQYF.